Listed below are T cell receptor beta chains from one sample, sequenced in a study of T cell responses to AZD1222 COVID-19 vaccine. TCRdb's copy holds only in-frame clones and misses some; the assay was immunoSEQ multiplex PCR. The sample contains roughly 130,000 clones, about 90% of which appear only once. Sequenced here: peripheral blood, sampled 28 days after the second dose of the MenACWY control vaccine. These receptors originate from an adult who received the MenACWY meningococcal vaccine as a control. Both conserved end residues are part of each CDR3. The order of the fields is CDR3 protein, CDR3 DNA, clone size, D gene, V gene, J gene. The D gene is left open where the match is weak. Some rows mark clone size as missing; the rest say once, few, many or name a class of expanded clone.

CASSQGTVSYEQYF	TGTGCCAGCAGCCAGGGGACGGTCTCCTACGAGCAGTACTTC	NA	NA	TRBV7-8	TRBJ2-7
CASSDRGFIQPQHF	TGTGCCAGCTCGGACAGGGGTTTTATTCAGCCCCAGCATTTT	once	TRBD1	TRBV19	TRBJ1-5
CASSLGHNSYEQYF	TGTGCCAGCAGCTTGGGACACAACTCCTACGAGCAGTACTTC	NA	NA	TRBV5-6	TRBJ2-7
CASSATGQGSSGANVLTF	TGTGCCAGCAGTGCCACGGGACAGGGATCCTCTGGGGCCAACGTCCTGACTTTC	NA	TRBD1	TRBV2	TRBJ2-6
CASSSLAGAMGLYEQYF	TGTGCCAGCAGTTCCTTAGCGGGAGCGATGGGTCTCTACGAGCAGTACTTC	NA	TRBD2	TRBV27	TRBJ2-7
CSASKVLGGAYEQYF	TGCAGTGCTAGTAAGGTGTTAGGGGGGGCCTACGAGCAGTACTTC	NA	NA	TRBV20-1	TRBJ2-7
CASSLITAQETQYF	TGTGCCAGCAGCTTAATAACAGCTCAAGAGACCCAGTACTTC	NA	NA	TRBV13	TRBJ2-5
CASSLQGGNQPQHF	TGTGCCAGCAGCTTACAGGGTGGCAATCAGCCCCAGCATTTT	NA	NA	TRBV7-9	TRBJ1-5
CASSSYTGTGPYEQYF	TGCGCCAGCAGCAGTTACACCGGGACAGGGCCCTACGAGCAGTACTTC	NA	TRBD1	TRBV5-1	TRBJ2-7
CSAEDRYEQYF	TGCAGTGCTGAGGACAGGTACGAGCAGTACTTC	NA	TRBD1	TRBV20-1	TRBJ2-7
CASSAVGLAARYNEQFF	TGTGCCAGCAGTGCCGTCGGACTAGCGGCGAGGTACAATGAGCAGTTCTTC	NA	TRBD2	TRBV27	TRBJ2-1
CASSLQVGGAGLSYEQYF	TGTGCCAGCAGCTTACAGGTGGGGGGAGCGGGACTCTCCTACGAGCAGTACTTC	NA	TRBD2	TRBV7-2	TRBJ2-7
CASSISGGGYEQYF	TGTGCCAGCAGTATTAGCGGGGGCGGCTACGAGCAGTACTTC	NA	TRBD2	TRBV6-2/TRBV6-3	TRBJ2-7
CAWSVPGLLKAYEQYF	TGTGCCTGGAGTGTCCCGGGACTCCTTAAAGCCTACGAGCAGTACTTC	NA	NA	TRBV30	TRBJ2-7
CASSESPYEQYF	TGTGCCAGCAGTGAATCCCCATACGAGCAGTACTTC	NA	NA	TRBV2	TRBJ2-7
CASSTLGVLLGSTQYF	TGTGCCAGCAGCACCCTGGGCGTCCTCCTTGGAAGTACGCAGTATTTT	once	NA	TRBV3-1/TRBV3-2	TRBJ2-3
CASSFAANTGELFF	TGTGCCAGCAGCTTTGCGGCGAACACCGGGGAGCTGTTTTTT	once	NA	TRBV11-3	TRBJ2-2
CASSSGKGDAGELFF	TGTGCCAGCAGCTCCGGAAAGGGTGACGCCGGGGAGCTGTTTTTT	NA	NA	TRBV11-3	TRBJ2-2
CASSFQDMNTEAFF	TGTGCCAGCAGCTTCCAAGACATGAACACTGAAGCTTTCTTT	NA	NA	TRBV5-8	TRBJ1-1
CASSQDHGNSPLHF	TGCGCCAGCAGCCAAGATCATGGGAATTCACCCCTCCACTTT	NA	NA	TRBV4-3	TRBJ1-6
CASSPPGARAIEQFF	TGCGCCAGCAGCCCTCCAGGGGCCCGAGCGATTGAGCAGTTCTTC	NA	NA	TRBV23-1	TRBJ2-1
CARSPISTDTQYF	TGTGCCAGGTCACCTATCAGCACAGATACGCAGTATTTT	NA	NA	TRBV7-2	TRBJ2-3
CASSFSGSTDTQYF	TGCGCCAGCAGCTTTAGCGGGAGCACAGATACGCAGTATTTT	NA	TRBD2	TRBV5-1	TRBJ2-3
CASSLGDSGSSYEQYF	TGTGCCAGCAGCTTAGGGGACTCCGGCAGCTCCTACGAGCAGTACTTC	NA	NA	TRBV11-2	TRBJ2-7
CSGKRDYTGELFF	TGCAGCGGAAAGAGGGATTACACCGGGGAGCTGTTTTTT	NA	NA	TRBV29-1	TRBJ2-2
CASSLATGGSPLHF	TGTGCCAGCAGTTTGGCGACAGGGGGTTCACCCCTCCACTTT	NA	TRBD1	TRBV28	TRBJ1-6
CASSQDMGTAGETQYF	TGCGCCAGCAGCCAAGATATGGGGACAGCCGGGGAGACCCAGTACTTC	NA	TRBD1	TRBV4-3	TRBJ2-5
CASTLGGRGEQFF	TGTGCCAGCACCCTTGGAGGAAGGGGTGAGCAGTTCTTC	NA	NA	TRBV12-3/TRBV12-4	TRBJ2-1
CASSWPGQGVATEAFF	TGTGCCAGCAGCTGGCCGGGACAGGGTGTCGCCACTGAAGCTTTCTTT	NA	TRBD1	TRBV7-9	TRBJ1-1
CASSLEAGVLETQYF	TGTGCCAGCAGCTTAGAAGCGGGAGTCCTTGAGACCCAGTACTTC	NA	TRBD2	TRBV7-9	TRBJ2-5
CASSLVAGTYNEQFF	TGCGCCAGCAGTTTGGTAGCGGGAACGTACAATGAGCAGTTCTTC	NA	TRBD2	TRBV5-1	TRBJ2-1
CASSATGTPNQPQHF	TGTGCCAGCAGCGCCACCGGGACACCGAATCAGCCCCAGCATTTT	NA	NA	TRBV7-2	TRBJ1-5
CASSSEATRGSGGQETQYF	TGTGCCAGCAGTTCCGAGGCGACCAGGGGTTCCGGGGGACAAGAGACCCAGTACTTC	NA	NA	TRBV28	TRBJ2-5
CASRGTGYQPQHF	TGTGCCAGCAGGGGGACAGGCTATCAGCCCCAGCATTTT	NA	TRBD1	TRBV6-1	TRBJ1-5
CASGPGTANTGELFF	TGTGCTAGTGGTCCCGGGACAGCGAACACCGGGGAGCTGTTTTTT	NA	TRBD1	TRBV12-5	TRBJ2-2
CASSYPDYEETQYF	TGTGCCAGCAGCTACCCGGACTATGAAGAGACCCAGTACTTC	NA	NA	TRBV3-1/TRBV3-2	TRBJ2-5
CASRGSGGRITGELFF	TGTGCCAGCAGGGGTTCGGGCGGGAGGATCACCGGGGAGCTGTTTTTT	NA	TRBD2	TRBV2	TRBJ2-2
CASSLPSGQQFF	TGTGCCAGCAGTTTACCCTCGGGACAGCAGTTCTTC	few	NA	TRBV28	TRBJ2-1
CASSKLSPGRNEQFF	TGTGCCAGCAGTAAACTAAGCCCAGGGCGGAATGAGCAGTTCTTC	NA	NA	TRBV28	TRBJ2-1
CASSQESSGKLYEQFF	TGTGCCAGCAGCCAAGAATCTAGCGGGAAGCTCTATGAGCAGTTCTTC	NA	TRBD2	TRBV3-1/TRBV3-2	TRBJ2-1
CASSRDSLATNEKLFF	TGCGCCAGCAGCCGTGACAGTCTTGCAACTAATGAAAAACTGTTTTTT	NA	NA	TRBV4-3	TRBJ1-4
CASSIGEETQYF	TGTGCCAGTAGTATAGGAGAAGAGACCCAGTACTTC	NA	NA	TRBV19	TRBJ2-5
CASSYSQGLARNEQFF	TGTGCCAGCAGTTACTCGCAGGGACTAGCTCGAAATGAGCAGTTCTTC	NA	TRBD2	TRBV6-6	TRBJ2-1
CAWSWTADEAFF	TGTGCCTGGAGTTGGACGGCCGATGAAGCTTTCTTT	NA	NA	TRBV30	TRBJ1-1
CASNGGKDHSYEQYF	TGTGCCAGTAATGGGGGTAAAGACCACTCCTACGAGCAGTACTTC	NA	NA	TRBV27	TRBJ2-7
CASSLAPGHSGNTIYF	TGCGCCAGCAGCTTGGCTCCAGGCCACTCTGGAAACACCATATATTTT	NA	NA	TRBV5-1	TRBJ1-3
CASSYSGPTKPQHF	TGTGCCAGCAGTTACTCGGGCCCCACTAAGCCCCAGCATTTT	NA	NA	TRBV6-2/TRBV6-3	TRBJ1-5
CASSVGETVYEQYF	TGTGCCAGCAGCGTAGGCGAGACGGTTTACGAGCAGTACTTC	NA	NA	TRBV9	TRBJ2-7
CASSSPGEINQPQHF	TGCGCCAGCAGCAGCCCGGGGGAAATTAATCAGCCCCAGCATTTT	NA	NA	TRBV10-1	TRBJ1-5
CSASIFGGGTVQYTQYF	TGCAGTGCTAGTATATTCGGCGGGGGGACCGTACAGTATACGCAGTATTTT	NA	TRBD2	TRBV20-1	TRBJ2-3
CASSYGGDWAKNIQYF	TGTGCCAGCAGTTACGGGGGGGACTGGGCCAAAAACATTCAGTACTTC	NA	TRBD2	TRBV6-5	TRBJ2-4
CASSLSTLGNTIYF	TGTGCCAGCAGTTTATCGACATTAGGAAACACCATATATTTT	NA	NA	TRBV28	TRBJ1-3
CASSVGPRVSTDTQYF	TGTGCCAGCAGCGTAGGGCCCCGGGTTAGCACAGATACGCAGTATTTT	NA	NA	TRBV9	TRBJ2-3
CASLLAGEDVGYEQYF	TGTGCCAGTCTATTAGCGGGAGAAGATGTGGGCTACGAGCAGTACTTC	NA	TRBD2	TRBV19	TRBJ2-7
CASSLWGALSTDTQYF	TGTGCCAGCAGTTTATGGGGGGCCCTCAGCACAGATACGCAGTATTTT	once	NA	TRBV27	TRBJ2-3